This T cell receptor beta chain came from a study of blood T cell repertoires in COVID-19. Overall study context: T cells, B-cell-depleted T cells, or PBMCs supplied cDNA or gDNA.

Original methodology: Amplifying reference gene primers gave estimates of nucleated cell counts. The repertoire was sequenced with immunoSEQ multiplex PCR; TCRdb's copy has only in-frame clones and lacks some. That table gives V, J and clone size, and the DNA gave D and trimming. This repertoire shows some 250,000 clones, under 90% found once; its top ten account for about 3%. Sequencing was done on a sample of peripheral blood. This TCR derives from a woman aged 18-30 years with acute or convalescent COVID-19.

The CDR3 here is CASSSPGQGVVLTNEKLFF. CDR3 DNA sequence: TGTGCCAGCAGCTCCCCGGGACAGGGGGTCGTCTTGACTAATGAAAAACTGTTTTTT. The chain has TRBV7-9 and TRBJ1-4; the match to TRBD1 covers 11 bases. CDR3 length: 19 residues. Losses at the gene ends were 4 bases for V and 2 bases for J; bases not matched to a gene: 12. CDR1 and CDR2 (germline): SEHNR, FQNEAQ (reference sequence). Full variable domain (missing parts from reference TRBV7-9 and TRBJ1-4): DTGVSQNPRHKITKRGQNVTFRCDPISEHNRLYWYRQTLGQGPEFLTYFQNEAQLEKSRLLSDRFSAERPKGSFSTLEIQRTEQGDSAMYLCASSSPGQGVVLTNEKLFFGSGTQLSVL.